Listed here are 3 T cell receptor beta chains from one sample, sequenced in a study of blood T cell repertoires in COVID-19. Sequenced by immunoSEQ multiplex PCR; TCRdb stores in-frame clones only, minus some. The table has around 150,000 clones, approximately 91% seen once. Input material: peripheral blood. These receptors all stem from a man younger than 35 with acute or convalescent COVID-19.

V and J are TRBV10-3 and TRBJ1-4; possibly TRBD1 for D (5 bases). The V and J ends lost 0 bases and 8 bases respectively, with 13 bases between them. Germline loops: CDR1 ENHRY, CDR2 SYGVKD. This CDR3 has 15 residues. The CDR3 region has the DNA TGTGCCATCAGTGAGTCCGCGGCAGGGAGGGAAAAACTGTTTTTT. Translation gives CAISESAAGREKLFF.

This sequence joins TRBV2 and TRBJ1-4, with unresolved D. The germline V and J ends were trimmed by 8 bases and 3 bases, with 13 bases remaining between them. Germline values: CDR1 SNHLY, CDR2 FYNNEI. There are 14 residues in the CDR3. CDR3 region: CASQTEAANEKLFF. CDR3 DNA: TGTGCCAGCCAAACCGAGGCAGCTAATGAAAAACTGTTTTTT.

This chain links TRBV3-1 (or the pseudogene TRBV3-2) with TRBJ2-1; 12 bases are a match to TRBD2. Germline V CDR1 and CDR2: LGHDT, YNNKEL (reference sequence). V lost 4 bases and J lost 6; bases outside the gene matches: 1. The CDR3 is 14 residues long. The CDR3 sequence is CASSPTSGGNEQFF. The CDR3 DNA reads TGTGCCAGCAGCCCGACTAGCGGGGGCAATGAGCAGTTCTTC.